This note documents a single T cell receptor (beta chain) sequence. The data belong to a study of blood T cell repertoires in COVID-19. Looking at the study overall: The analysed material was cDNA or gDNA that came from T cells, B-cell-depleted T cells, or PBMCs.

The CDR3 runs to 15 residues. Trimming removed 4 bases from V and 5 bases from J; junction bases left unmatched: 8. Per the germline V gene, CDR1 is SGHAT and CDR2 is FQNNGV. Sequencing used immunoSEQ multiplex PCR; TCRdb keeps in-frame clones, though not all of them. The data hold approximately 13,000 clones, with 70% to 85% observed a single time. This receptor was taken from a woman aged 50 to 60 with active or convalescent COVID-19. The chain carries TRBV11-2 and TRBJ2-7; 10 nucleotides align to TRBD1. The sequencing input was peripheral blood. The CDR3 DNA follows: TGTGCCAGCAGCTCAGCGACAGGGGGCTTGAACGAGCAGTACTTC. Its translation: CASSSATGGLNEQYF.